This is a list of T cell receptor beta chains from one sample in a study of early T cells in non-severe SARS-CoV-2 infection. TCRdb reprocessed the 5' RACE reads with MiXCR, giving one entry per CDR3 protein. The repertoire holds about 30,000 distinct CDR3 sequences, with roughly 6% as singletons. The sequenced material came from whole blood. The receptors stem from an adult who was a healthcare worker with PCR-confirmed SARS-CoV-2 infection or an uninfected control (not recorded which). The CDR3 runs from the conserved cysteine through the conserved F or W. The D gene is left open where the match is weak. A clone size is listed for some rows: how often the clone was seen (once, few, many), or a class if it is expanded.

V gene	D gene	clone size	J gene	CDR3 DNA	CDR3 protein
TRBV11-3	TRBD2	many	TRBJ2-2	TGTGCCAGCAGCTTCGGACTAGCGGGAGGCGGGACCGGGGAGCTGTTTTTT	CASSFGLAGGGTGELFF
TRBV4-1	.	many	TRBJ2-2	TGCGCCAGCAGCCAAGATCGGGACACCGCGAACACCGGGGAGCTGTTTTTT	CASSQDRDTANTGELFF
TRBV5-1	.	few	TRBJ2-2	TGCGCCAGCAGCAAAGAGGGGTATGGCGGGGAGCTGTTTTTT	CASSKEGYGGELFF
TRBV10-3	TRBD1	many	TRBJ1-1	TGTGCCATCAACACACCGGGACAGGGGATGAACACTGAAGCTTTCTTT	CAINTPGQGMNTEAFF
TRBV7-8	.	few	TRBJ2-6	TGTGCCAGCAGCGACGACCGCTCTGGGGCCAACGTCCTGACTTTC	CASSDDRSGANVLTF
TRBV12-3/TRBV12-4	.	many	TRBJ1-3	TGTGCCAGCAGTGGGTGGGGCTCTGGAAACACCATATATTTT	CASSGWGSGNTIYF
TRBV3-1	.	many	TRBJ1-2	TGTGCCAGCAGCCAACAGGGAAGGGCTAACTATGGCTACACCTTC	CASSQQGRANYGYTF
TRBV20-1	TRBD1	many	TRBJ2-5	TGCAGTGCCACGACCCACGACAGGGGCCAGTACTTC	CSATTHDRGQYF
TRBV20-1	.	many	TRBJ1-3	TGCAGTGCTAGAGTAACGGCTATAGGAACTGGAAACACCATATATTTT	CSARVTAIGTGNTIYF
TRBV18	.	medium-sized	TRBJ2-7	TGTGCCAGCTCACCAAGTGTCTACGAGCAGTACTTC	CASSPSVYEQYF
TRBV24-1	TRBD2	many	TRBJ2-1	TGTGCCACCAGTGATCCCTCGGTAGCGGGAGGGAATGAGCAGTTCTTC	CATSDPSVAGGNEQFF
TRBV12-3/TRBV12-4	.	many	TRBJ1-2	TGTGCCAGCAGTAAGGACGAGCTAGTCTATGGCTACACCTTC	CASSKDELVYGYTF
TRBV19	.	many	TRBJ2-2	TGTGCCAGTACCCTGATGTCGGGGGAGCTGTTTTTT	CASTLMSGELFF
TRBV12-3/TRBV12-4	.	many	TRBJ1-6	TGTGCCAGCAGTTTCGAGGGCCAAAATTCACCCCTCCACTTT	CASSFEGQNSPLHF
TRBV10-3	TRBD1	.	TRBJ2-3	TGTGCCATCAGTGACCCGGGACAGGGGGCAGATACGCAGTATTTT	CAISDPGQGADTQYF
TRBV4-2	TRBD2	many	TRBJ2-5	TGTGCCAGCAGCCAGGCCAGCGGGGCTCAAGAGACCCAGTACTTC	CASSQASGAQETQYF
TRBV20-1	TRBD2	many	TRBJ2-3	TGCAGTGCTACCGGGACTAGCAGCGCAGATACGCAGTATTTT	CSATGTSSADTQYF
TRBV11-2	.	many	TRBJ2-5	TGTGCCAGCAGCTTAGTAGTGGATACCCAAGAGACCCAGTACTTC	CASSLVVDTQETQYF
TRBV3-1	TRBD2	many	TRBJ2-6	TGTGCCAGCAGCCTGAAGAGGACTAGCGGTCTCTCTGGGGCCAACGTCCTGACTTTC	CASSLKRTSGLSGANVLTF
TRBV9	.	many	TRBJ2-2	TGTGCCAGCAGCGTAGGCACGAACACCGGGGAGCTGTTTTTT	CASSVGTNTGELFF
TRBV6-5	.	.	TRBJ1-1	TGTGCCAGCAGTTGGGGTTCCGGGACACCGAACACTGAAGCTTTCTTT	CASSWGSGTPNTEAFF